The next 16 T cell receptor beta chains were all read from a single sample in a study of T-cell reconstitution after alpha-beta-depleted transplantation in children. Researchers prepared the TCRbeta library using unique molecular identifiers, the study reports. MiXCR, run by TCRdb on the PCR reads, gives a single entry per CDR3 protein. The table records fewer than 550,000 distinct CDR3 sequences, roughly 11% of them present only once. Material: PBMCs, mostly from graft donor cells, obtained 180 days after TCRalphabeta/CD19-depleted stem cell transplant. These receptors came from a female patient between 2 and 10 years old who had a stem cell transplant for aplastic anemia, so the T cells may come from the graft donor.

The chain is built from TRBV6-1 and TRBJ2-7; 11 bases are a match to TRBD2. V was pared by 1 base and J by 4 bases, with 3 bases of the junction left unmatched. The V gene's germline CDR1 is MNHNS and CDR2 SASEGT. This CDR3 has 15 amino acids. The CDR3 DNA follows: TGTGCCAGCAGTGAAGGACTAGCGGGACTTTACGAGCAGTACGTC. This sequence encodes CASSEGLAGLYEQYV.

The chain couples TRBV30 to TRBJ1-2; D remains unclear. Germline CDR1 reads GTSNPN; CDR2 reads SVGIG (reference sequence). This CDR3 spans 11 amino acids. V was shortened by 2 bases and J by 11 bases, with 12 bases between the two germline ends. CDR3 sequence reads: CAWSHQGAYTF. Here the CDR3 DNA reads TGTGCCTGGAGTCACCAAGGCGCATACACCTTC.

This clonotype came up many times. J is TRBJ1-2 and V is TRBV15; D is ambiguous. V was trimmed by 0 bases and J by 7 bases, leaving 12 bases between them. The CDR3 sequence is 14 residues long. Looked up from germline, CDR1 is LNHNV and CDR2 is YYDKDF (reference sequence). Written as DNA, the CDR3 is TGTGCCACCAGCAGAGATCGGTTCCCGGCTGGCTACACCTTC. Translated, it gives CATSRDRFPAGYTF. Looking up the rest from reference TRBV15 and TRBJ1-2 gives the full variable domain: DAMVIQNPRYQVTQFGKPVTLSCSQTLNHNVMYWYQQKSSQAPKLLFHYYDKDFNNEADTPDNFQSRRPNTSFCFLDIRSPGLGDTAMYLCATSRDRFPAGYTFGSGTRLTVV.

The chain recombines TRBV28 with TRBJ2-4; D ambiguous. CDR1 is MDHEN, CDR2 SYDVKM, per germline. Deletions cut 6 bases from V and 6 bases from J, with 18 bases between. The CDR3 is 15 residues long. The CDR3 DNA is TGTGCCAGCAGGCCTGTCGGTCCAGAGACAAACATTCAGTACTTC. Amino acids: CASRPVGPETNIQYF.

This clonotype occurred many times. The rearrangement uses TRBV29-1 and TRBJ2-3; D tentatively reads TRBD1 or TRBD2 (5 bases each). Trimming left V 8 bases short and J 7 bases short, with 19 bases between. Per the germline V gene, CDR1 is SQVTM and CDR2 is ANQGSEA. The CDR3 loop spans 13 amino acids. As DNA, the CDR3 is TGCAGCATTAGAGAGGGGCTCGGATATACGCAGTATTTT. Protein product: CSIREGLGYTQYF.

The chain's CDR3 is CASSFSAVYEQYV. Written as DNA, the CDR3 is TGTGCCAGCAGTTTTTCAGCCGTCTACGAGCAGTACGTC. The genes are TRBV28 and TRBJ2-7; no reliable D call. The CDR3 totals 13 residues. Germline assignment: CDR1 MDHEN and CDR2 SYDVKM. Deletions cut 3 bases from V and 3 bases from J, with 9 bases between.

This rearrangement joins TRBV5-1 to TRBJ1-1; the match to TRBD1 covers 7 bases. Looked up from germline, CDR1 is SGHRS and CDR2 is YFSETQ. The V gene end was trimmed by 0 bases and the J gene end by 0 bases; junction bases not matched to a gene: 2. The CDR3 covers 15 residues. For the CDR3, the DNA is TGCGCCAGCAGCTTGGAGGGACAGATGAACACTGAAGCTTTCTTT. The encoded protein is CASSLEGQMNTEAFF. Combining the CDR3 with reference TRBV5-1 and TRBJ1-1 gives the whole variable domain KAGVTQTPRYLIKTRGQQVTLSCSPISGHRSVSWYQQTPGQGLQFLFEYFSETQRNKGNFPGRFSGRQFSNSRSEMNVSTLELGDSALYLCASSLEGQMNTEAFFGQGTRLTVV.

The chain has TRBV9 and TRBJ2-1; the match to TRBD1 covers 12 bases. With 4 bases clipped from V and 8 bases from J, the junction kept 7 bases outside the gene matches. From germline, CDR1 is SGDLS and CDR2 YYNGEE. The CDR3 length is 15 residues. The CDR3 DNA sequence: TGTGCCAGCAGCCCTACGGGGACAGGGGGCTATGAGCAGTTCTTC. This encodes CASSPTGTGGYEQFF.

This clonotype was detected only a few times. The rearrangement joins TRBV7-3 to TRBJ2-1; 12 bases align to TRBD2. This CDR3 has 15 amino acids. Trimming cost V 5 bases and J 5 bases; bases outside gene matches: 4. Germline CDR1 SGHTA, CDR2 FQGTGA. The CDR3 reads CASSASSGRDNEQFF. In DNA form, the CDR3 reads TGTGCCAGCAGCGCCTCTAGCGGGAGGGACAATGAGCAGTTCTTC.

In this sample, this clonotype turned up many times. V and J are TRBV7-2 and TRBJ2-1, with 8 bases that match TRBD1. Germline trimming cut 4 bases from V and 2 bases from J; bases unmatched to any gene: 1. The CDR3 has 14 residues. CDR1 SGHTA and CDR2 FQGNSA come from the germline V gene. The DNA for the CDR3 is TGTGCCAGCAGCTCGACAGGGGCCTACAATGAGCAGTTCTTC. Amino acids: CASSSTGAYNEQFF. The variable domain in full, completed from reference TRBV7-2 and TRBJ2-1, reads GAGVSQSPSNKVTEKGKDVELRCDPISGHTALYWYRQSLGQGLEFLIYFQGNSAPDKSGLPSDRFSAERTGGSVSTLTIQRTQQEDSAVYLCASSSTGAYNEQFFGPGTRLTVL.

This clonotype was detected a few times. In DNA form, the CDR3 reads TGTGCCAGCAGCTTAGTGGCAGGGGGGCAGAATCAGCCCCAGCATTTT. It encodes CASSLVAGGQNQPQHF. The chain carries TRBV7-9 and TRBJ1-5, with TRBD1 matching over 7 bases. J lost 4 bases, V lost 1 base, and 7 bases had no gene match. Looked up from germline, CDR1 is SEHNR and CDR2 is FQNEAQ (reference sequence). The CDR3 contains 16 residues.

This clonotype was recorded many times. The rearrangement links TRBV5-1 to TRBJ2-5; D is possibly TRBD1 (6 bases). Germline CDR1 SGHRS, CDR2 YFSETQ. The CDR3 sequence is 14 residues long. Trimming pared 0 bases from V and 1 base from J, leaving 7 bases between. The CDR3 is CASSLEQGQETQYF. CDR3 in DNA: TGCGCCAGCAGCTTGGAACAGGGCCAAGAGACCCAGTACTTC.

This clonotype was seen a few times. The rearrangement uses TRBV7-2 and TRBJ2-1; TRBD2 agrees at 8 bases. The CDR3 loop spans 16 amino acids. In germline, CDR1 is SGHTA, CDR2 FQGNSA. Trimming removed 5 bases from V and 3 bases from J; junction bases left unmatched: 9. In DNA, the CDR3 is TGTGCCAGCAGCCCGGGGGCTAGCGGGTACTACAATGAGCAGTTCTTC. Translated: CASSPGASGYYNEQFF. The complete variable domain, with remaining parts taken from reference TRBV7-2 and TRBJ2-1, reads GAGVSQSPSNKVTEKGKDVELRCDPISGHTALYWYRQSLGQGLEFLIYFQGNSAPDKSGLPSDRFSAERTGGSVSTLTIQRTQQEDSAVYLCASSPGASGYYNEQFFGPGTRLTVL.

The V call is TRBV19, the J call TRBJ2-5; 9 bases match TRBD2. V gave up 5 bases and J gave up 1 base; unmatched junction bases: 5. In germline, CDR1 is LNHDA, CDR2 SQIVND (reference sequence). This CDR3 region has 15 residues. CDR3 amino acids: CASSPAGGVQETQYF. The CDR3 DNA sequence: TGTGCCAGTAGTCCAGCGGGAGGAGTCCAAGAGACCCAGTACTTC. Complete variable domain (other parts from reference TRBV19 and TRBJ2-5): DGGITQSPKYLFRKEGQNVTLSCEQNLNHDAMYWYRQDPGQGLRLIYYSQIVNDFQKGDIAEGYSVSREKKESFPLTVTSAQKNPTAFYLCASSPAGGVQETQYFGPGTRLLVL.

At least ten counts were recorded for this clonotype. One end of the junction does not line up with germline, which may come from a read error. The rearrangement joins TRBV5-1 to TRBJ2-7, with TRBD2 identical over 11 bases. The CDR3 runs 15 residues. Germline loops: CDR1 SGHRS, CDR2 YFSETQ. This CDR3 reads CASSLGLAGAYEQYF. DNA of the CDR3: TGTGCCAGCAGTTTAGGACTAGCGGGCGCCTACGAGCAGTACTTC.

V and J are TRBV10-3 and TRBJ2-7, with 10 bases lining up with TRBD2. Germline CDR1 and CDR2: ENHRY and SYGVKD. Losses at the gene ends were 11 bases for V and 6 bases for J; bases not matched to a gene: 16. There are 15 residues in the CDR3. The CDR3 is CAARGPTSGKGEQYF. The CDR3 DNA sequence: TGTGCCGCGCGGGGGCCCACTAGCGGGAAGGGCGAGCAGTACTTC.